Shown below are 27 T cell receptor beta chains from a single sample sequenced in a study of T cell responses to AZD1222 COVID-19 vaccine. This table comes from immunoSEQ multiplex PCR, and its TCRdb copy is limited to in-frame clones, with some not included. The sample includes around 110,000 clones, roughly 88% of them seen just once. This sample comprised peripheral blood, obtained on day 0 of MenACWY control vaccination. These receptors were taken from an adult in good health.

The gene calls are TRBV14 and TRBJ1-4; tentative D call: TRBD1 (5 bases). The length of the CDR3 is 12 residues. Germline V lookup: CDR1 SGHDN, CDR2 FVKESK. V dropped 0 bases and J dropped 10 bases, with 6 bases sitting between them. The CDR3 DNA reads as TGTGCCAGCAGCCAAGACGGGGGAAAACTGTTTTTT. This sequence encodes CASSQDGGKLFF.

The chain has TRBV10-2 and TRBJ1-3; D call uncertain. This CDR3 is built from 16 residues. CDR1 WSHSY and CDR2 SAAADI come from the germline V gene. Trimming removed 0 bases from V and 2 bases from J, with 11 bases in between. The CDR3 spells CASSESRREAGNTIYF. The CDR3 bases are TGCGCCAGCAGTGAGTCCAGACGGGAGGCTGGAAACACCATATATTTT.

The chain employs TRBV5-1 and TRBJ1-1; 9 bases match TRBD1. V was pared by 5 bases and J by 6 bases, with 8 bases of the junction left unmatched. The CDR3 is 14 amino acids. Germline V gene sequence: CDR1 SGHRS, CDR2 YFSETQ. For the CDR3, the DNA is TGCGCCAGCAGTCCCCTGGACAGGGGTGCTGAAGCTTTCTTT. Translated, it gives CASSPLDRGAEAFF.

The V call is TRBV27, the J call TRBJ2-7; D possibly matches TRBD1 or TRBD2 (5 bases each). Germline CDR1 reads MNHEY; CDR2 reads SMNVEV (reference sequence). Trimming cost V 5 bases and J 0 bases, with 11 bases left between them. This CDR3 has 14 amino acids. CDR3 sequence (DNA): TGTGCCAGCAGTCCGCCGGGACCCTCCTACGAGCAGTACTTC. It codes for CASSPPGPSYEQYF.

Concerning this clone: One end of the junction varies from germline; a read error may be responsible. This chain joins TRBV5-1 and TRBJ2-1, with 7 bases lining up with TRBD1. The germline CDR1 and CDR2 sequences are SGHRS and YFSETQ. CDR3 size: 16 residues. The CDR3 spells CASSNSGTEGYSEQFF. CDR3 DNA sequence: TGCGCCAGCAGCAACTCCGGGACAGAGGGATACAGTGAGCAGTTCTTC.

This chain links TRBV14 with TRBJ2-3; D is unresolved. V was shortened by 0 bases and J by 1 base, with 14 bases between the two germline ends. CDR3 length equals 17 residues. Germline-derived CDR1 and CDR2 are SGHDN and FVKESK. The CDR3 DNA follows: TGTGCCAGCAGCCAAGATATCGGGCCGCTCCGCACAGATACGCAGTATTTT. This translates into CASSQDIGPLRTDTQYF. Based on the CDR3 plus reference TRBV14 and TRBJ2-3, the full variable domain is EAGVTQFPSHSVIEKGQTVTLRCDPISGHDNLYWYRRVMGKEIKFLLHFVKESKQDESGMPNNRFLAERTGGTYSTLKVQPAELEDSGVYFCASSQDIGPLRTDTQYFGPGTRLTVL.

The CDR3 loop is CAWSVGQSGGGVGDTF. CDR3 DNA sequence: TGTGCCTGGAGTGTGGGTCAATCCGGAGGGGGAGTGGGGGACACCTTC. The V and J genes are TRBV30 and TRBJ1-2, with a possible D match to TRBD1 (6 bases). V was shortened by 0 bases and J by 12 bases, with 26 bases between the two germline ends. The V gene's germline CDR1 is GTSNPN and CDR2 SVGIG (reference sequence). The CDR3 sequence is 16 residues long.

The chain uses TRBV5-4 and TRBJ1-3, with D hard to call. The CDR3 length is 14 residues. The V gene lost 4 bases and the J gene lost 0 bases, with 8 bases spanning the gap. Germline loops: CDR1 SGHNT, CDR2 YYREEE (reference sequence). The CDR3 region has the DNA TGTGCCAGCAGCCCACAGAGCTCTGGAAACACCATATATTTT. It is translated as CASSPQSSGNTIYF.

This clone came up a few times. V is TRBV19 and J is TRBJ2-1, with TRBD2 matching over 14 bases. The CDR3 is 16 amino acids. Germline values: CDR1 LNHDA, CDR2 SQIVND (reference sequence). The trim removed 4 bases at V and 7 bases at J, leaving 6 bases unmatched. In DNA form, the CDR3 reads TGTGCCAGTAGTACCCGGACTAGCGGGGGGTCAAATGAGCAGTTCTTC. Protein sequence: CASSTRTSGGSNEQFF.

The chain links TRBV10-2 to TRBJ2-3; D gene uncertain. The CDR3 totals 13 residues. Trimming removed 6 bases from V and 8 bases from J, with 15 bases in between. Germline values: CDR1 WSHSY, CDR2 SAAADI. This chain's CDR3 is CASSDRTASTQYF. CDR3 DNA sequence: TGCGCCAGCAGCGATAGGACCGCGAGTACGCAGTATTTT.

The chain combines TRBV23-1 with TRBJ1-2; tentative D call: TRBD1 (5 bases). TRBV23-1 is labeled an ORF, and its function is uncertain. This CDR3 has 13 amino acids. Trimming took off 4 bases at V and 6 bases at J, with 12 bases between the two ends. The CDR3 nucleotides read TGCGCCAGCAGTCTTCTAGGGGAACATGGCTACACCTTC. Its protein product is CASSLLGEHGYTF.

The rearrangement links TRBV21-1 to TRBJ1-5; the D segment call TRBD1 is taken from the table without a DNA check. TRBV21-1 is reported as a pseudogene. The length of the CDR3 is 17 residues. For the CDR3, the DNA is TGTGCCAGCAGCAAAGTCGCGGGACAGGGGGGCAATCAGCCCCAGCATTTT. Its protein product is CASSKVAGQGGNQPQHF.

Concerning this clone itself: Other DNA sequences within the sample encode an identical CDR3. The V gene is TRBV9, the J gene TRBJ2-1; 8 bases match TRBD1. This CDR3 has 15 amino acids. Germline V gene lookup returns CDR1 SGDLS and CDR2 YYNGEE. Unmatched junction bases numbered 3, after V lost 0 bases and J lost 4 bases. CDR3 sequence reads: CASSVDGTGYNEQFF. The CDR3 region has the DNA TGTGCCAGCAGCGTAGATGGGACAGGATACAATGAGCAGTTCTTC.

A few counts support this clone. This chain uses TRBV24-1 with TRBJ1-5; D not resolved. The CDR3 covers 15 residues. V lost 4 bases, J lost 9 bases, and 18 bases lay in between. Germline CDR1 and CDR2: KGHDR and SFDVKD. The CDR3 DNA reads as TGTGCCACCAGTGACGACCCCCTAGGGAGCTGGCCCCAGCATTTT. It codes for CATSDDPLGSWPQHF.

The table lists this clone with a few counts. V is TRBV5-1 and J is TRBJ1-2; TRBD1 might be the D (6 bases). Trimming cost V 1 base and J 0 bases, with 16 bases left between them. This CDR3 is 17 amino acids long. Per the germline V gene, CDR1 is SGHRS and CDR2 is YFSETQ. This CDR3 is CASSLTGQEFANYGYTF. For the CDR3, the DNA is TGCGCCAGCAGCTTGACGGGACAAGAGTTCGCTAACTATGGCTACACCTTC.

This rearrangement joins TRBV7-2 to TRBJ2-3; D is unclear. Germline loops: CDR1 SGHTA, CDR2 FQGNSA. Deletions cut 2 bases from V and 0 bases from J, with 6 bases between. The CDR3 contains 14 residues. CDR3 nucleotides: TGTGCCAGCAGCTTACGTTCTAGCACAGATACGCAGTATTTT. It is translated as CASSLRSSTDTQYF.

The CDR3 here is CASSLTAGTYEQYF. CDR3 nucleotides: TGCGCCAGCAGCTTGACGGCAGGAACCTACGAGCAGTACTTC. V usage is TRBV5-1 and J usage is TRBJ2-7; no reliable D call. Trimming stripped 1 base from V and 2 bases from J, with 10 bases between. The CDR3 runs 14 residues. Per the germline V gene, CDR1 is SGHRS and CDR2 is YFSETQ.

V and J are TRBV5-4 and TRBJ1-1; the D gene is possibly TRBD1 (5 bases). CDR3 size: 15 residues. Trimming left V 0 bases short and J 5 bases short, with 14 bases between. CDR1 and CDR2 from the germline V gene are SGHNT and YYREEE (reference sequence). CDR3 region: CASSLAGGARTEAFF. CDR3 nucleotides: TGTGCCAGCAGCTTGGCGGGAGGGGCGAGGACTGAAGCTTTCTTT.

The rearrangement links TRBV28 to TRBJ2-7; 9 bases are a match to TRBD1. Germline V gene sequence: CDR1 MDHEN, CDR2 SYDVKM. The CDR3 loop spans 17 amino acids. V trimming: 7 bases; J trimming: 7 bases; junction bases outside the gene matches: 20. The chain's CDR3 is CASTSVGSQGATGEQYF. CDR3 bases: TGTGCCAGCACCAGCGTCGGATCACAGGGGGCGACGGGGGAGCAGTACTTC.

This chain joins TRBV14 and TRBJ1-2; D perhaps matches TRBD1 (5 bases). The CDR3 sequence is 16 residues long. V dropped 0 bases and J dropped 1 base, with 12 bases sitting between them. Germline CDR1 is SGHDN and CDR2 is FVKESK. For the CDR3, the DNA is TGTGCCAGCAGCCAAGATCGGGGGTCCCATAACTATGGCTACACCTTC. It encodes CASSQDRGSHNYGYTF. The whole variable domain, remainder taken from reference TRBV14 and TRBJ1-2, is EAGVTQFPSHSVIEKGQTVTLRCDPISGHDNLYWYRRVMGKEIKFLLHFVKESKQDESGMPNNRFLAERTGGTYSTLKVQPAELEDSGVYFCASSQDRGSHNYGYTFGSGTRLTVV.

V usage is TRBV4-1 and J usage is TRBJ2-2, with 8 bases matching TRBD2. The CDR3 length is 14 residues. J was trimmed by 6 bases and V by 4 bases; bases with no gene match: 4. Germline loops: CDR1 MGHRA, CDR2 YSYEKL. The chain's CDR3 is CASSRFGGAGELFF. CDR3 nucleotides: TGCGCCAGCAGCCGGTTCGGGGGGGCCGGGGAGCTGTTTTTT.

With regard to this clone: This sample includes further DNA sequences coding for the same CDR3. V is TRBV7-3 and J is TRBJ2-1; TRBD2 aligns across 13 bases. There are 15 residues in the CDR3. The V and J ends lost 2 bases and 7 bases, in that order; junction bases with no gene match: 2. Germline CDR1 is SGHTA and CDR2 is FQGTGA. The CDR3 coding sequence is TGTGCCAGCAGCTTAGGACTAGCGGGGGTAAATGAGCAGTTCTTC. Translating it yields CASSLGLAGVNEQFF.

V gene TRBV25-1 combines with J gene TRBJ2-2, with D possibly matching TRBD2 (6 bases). This CDR3 is built from 16 residues. V was clipped by 5 bases and J by 5 bases, with 18 bases between them. Germline CDR1 reads MGHDK; CDR2 reads SYGVNS. CDR3 sequence reads: CASSPNSGAGTGELFF. In nucleotides, the CDR3 is TGTGCCAGCAGTCCCAATAGTGGGGCGGGGACCGGGGAGCTGTTTTTT.

This chain joins TRBV9 and TRBJ2-3; 7 nucleotides match TRBD2. Trimming removed 4 bases from V and 6 bases from J; junction bases left unmatched: 11. The germline V gene encodes CDR1 SGDLS and CDR2 YYNGEE. The length of the CDR3 is 15 residues. In nucleotides, the CDR3 is TGTGCCAGCAGCCAAGGACTAGTCGCTTACGATACGCAGTATTTT. Protein: CASSQGLVAYDTQYF.

This chain connects TRBV6-5 to TRBJ1-2, with 8 positions matching TRBD1. Trimming at V came to 6 bases and at J to 2 bases, leaving 5 bases not matched to a gene. CDR1 and CDR2 (germline): MNHEY, SVGAGI. The CDR3 contains 14 residues. As DNA, the CDR3 is TGTGCCAGCAGCGCGGACAGGGCCAACTATGGCTACACCTTC. Translated: CASSADRANYGYTF.

J is TRBJ2-1 and V is TRBV7-3; 12 nucleotides align to TRBD2. CDR1 and CDR2 from the germline V gene are SGHTA and FQGTGA. The CDR3 consists of 16 residues. Trimming cost V 5 bases and J 6 bases; bases outside gene matches: 8. The CDR3 region has the DNA TGTGCCAGCAGCCCCACTAGCGGGGGGCCTGTCAATGAGCAGTTCTTC. Encoded protein: CASSPTSGGPVNEQFF.

The chain joins TRBV7-9 to TRBJ1-2, with unresolved D. Trimming took 3 bases from V and 1 from J, leaving 9 bases between them. The CDR3 runs 14 residues. Germline V gives CDR1 SEHNR, CDR2 FQNEAQ (reference sequence). The CDR3 nucleotides read TGTGCCAGCAGCTTCACAGCGATTAACTATGGCTACACCTTC. Its translation is CASSFTAINYGYTF.